This TCR beta chain was sequenced for a study of cytomegalovirus exposure and HLA in healthy donors. Points from the study as a whole: It was reportedly the case that the classifier diagnosed cytomegalovirus status with high specificity and sensitivity. Researchers counted around 180 TCR beta chains as cytomegalovirus-associated. The likely origin of a cluster of highly shared sequence variants was a sequencing artifact. A few CMV-associated chains were confirmed in vitro to be specific for CMV antigens.

About this clone: Antigen specificity is unknown.

The CDR3 consists of 14 residues. V lost 7 bases and J 0 bases, leaving 11 bases between the germline ends. The germline V gene encodes CDR1 SNHLY and CDR2 FYNNEI. PCR amplification relied on 60 Vbeta primers (plus 13 Jbeta primers). Clones were sequenced by immunoSEQ multiplex PCR, and TCRdb holds only the in-frame ones, with some missing. The sample yields 150,000 or so clones, 60% to 80% seen once. The receptor was isolated from a female donor in good health and CMV-seronegative. Input material: PBMCs. This chain links TRBV2 with TRBJ2-3, with D possibly matching TRBD2 (6 bases). The CDR3 sequence is CASTWRGSTDTQYF. Here the CDR3 DNA reads TGTGCCAGCACTTGGCGGGGAAGCACAGATACGCAGTATTTT.